These T cell receptor beta chains were read from a single sample in a study of siplizumab effects on memory and regulatory T cells. Here immunoSEQ multiplex PCR was the method, and the copy in TCRdb shows in-frame clones only, minus some. The sample lists around 78,000 clones; about 90% were seen once. Sequenced: CD8+ T cells sorted from blood. Source of these receptors: a human donor in good health. CDR3s include the opening cysteine and the closing phenylalanine or tryptophan. Each record gives: V gene, clone size, J gene, D gene, CDR3 DNA, CDR3 protein. The D gene is left open where the match is weak. Only part of the rows carry a size: once, few, many, or a class if the clone is expanded.

TRBV19	.	TRBJ2-1	.	TGTGCCAGTAGTATCGAGAGCTCCTACAATGAGCAGTTCTTC	CASSIESSYNEQFF
TRBV4-2	once	TRBJ2-3	.	TGTGCCAGCAGCCCTAGTCAGGATACGCAGTATTTT	CASSPSQDTQYF
TRBV27	.	TRBJ2-3	.	TGTGCCAGCAGTTGGGGGGTCCCCTTATTATTAGCAGATACGCAGTATTTT	CASSWGVPLLLADTQYF
TRBV6-6	.	TRBJ2-7	TRBD1	TGTGCCAGCAGCCAACGGATCGGACAGGGGACGTACGAGCAGTACTTC	CASSQRIGQGTYEQYF
TRBV10-1	few	TRBJ1-1	.	TGCGCCAGCAGTGAGTCATGGGACACTGAAGCTTTCTTT	CASSESWDTEAFF
TRBV27	.	TRBJ2-5	.	TGTGCCAGCAGTTTTGATTGGGACACACAAGAGACCCAGTACTTC	CASSFDWDTQETQYF
TRBV6-5	.	TRBJ1-2	.	TGTGCCAGCAGTTACTTCGAGACCTATGGCTACACCTTC	CASSYFETYGYTF
TRBV19	.	TRBJ1-2	.	TGTGCCAGTAGTGAAGGTCTCTATGGCTACACCTTC	CASSEGLYGYTF
TRBV5-6	.	TRBJ2-1	TRBD2	TGTGCCAGCAGCCCACTAGCGGGGGGGTGGAATGAGCAGTTCTTC	CASSPLAGGWNEQFF
TRBV27	few	TRBJ2-1	TRBD2	TGTGCCAGCAGTAAAACTAGCGGGGCATACAATGAGCAGTTCTTC	CASSKTSGAYNEQFF
TRBV29-1	once	TRBJ2-1	.	TGCAGCGTCTCATTTAACGACGGGAGCTCCTACAATGAGCAGTTCTTC	CSVSFNDGSSYNEQFF
TRBV7-8	.	TRBJ2-2	TRBD1	TGTGCCAGCATGCAGGGGGCCGGGGAGCTGTTTTTT	CASMQGAGELFF
TRBV27	.	TRBJ2-1	TRBD1	TGTGCCAGCAGTTTATCAGGGGGCGAGGTATATGAGCAGTTCTTC	CASSLSGGEVYEQFF
TRBV19	once	TRBJ1-2	.	TGTGCCAGTAGTATCGCCCTGGGCAGCGATGGCTACACCTTC	CASSIALGSDGYTF
TRBV4-1	.	TRBJ2-7	.	TGCGCCAGCAGCCAAGGACAGTCCAGCTCCTACGAGCAGTACTTC	CASSQGQSSSYEQYF
TRBV29-1	.	TRBJ1-1	TRBD1	TGCAGCGTTCCAGGGGGGGGCGGTAGGAACACTGAAGCTTTCTTT	CSVPGGGGRNTEAFF
TRBV6-6	.	TRBJ1-3	.	TGTGCCAGCGGGAACCTCAGGGATACGGGAAACACCATATATTTT	CASGNLRDTGNTIYF
TRBV19	.	TRBJ1-2	.	TGTGCCAGTATGACCGGGGTTAACTATGGCTACACCTTC	CASMTGVNYGYTF
TRBV14	.	TRBJ2-3	TRBD2	TGTGCCAGCAGCCAGAGCCCAGGGAGGGTCACAGATACGCAGTATTTT	CASSQSPGRVTDTQYF
TRBV4-1	.	TRBJ2-2	.	TGCGCCAGCAGCCAAGATCCCCGGTCCGCCGGGGAGCTGTTTTTT	CASSQDPRSAGELFF
TRBV19	.	TRBJ1-2	.	TGTGCCAGTAGCAAAATCTCCGACAGTAGCTATGGCTACACCTTC	CASSKISDSSYGYTF
TRBV27	.	TRBJ2-5	.	TGTGCCAGCAGTCCCAAAGACGGTTTTGAGACCCAGTACTTC	CASSPKDGFETQYF
TRBV27	.	TRBJ2-2	.	TGTGCCAGCAGACCCTGGGCCAACGGGGAGCTGTTTTTT	CASRPWANGELFF
TRBV5-1	.	TRBJ2-7	.	TGCGCCAGCAGCTTTGTGGCGGGCGGCACCTACGAGCAGTACTTC	CASSFVAGGTYEQYF
TRBV11-2	.	TRBJ2-5	.	TGTGCCAGCAGCTTATCCGCGAGCCCGCTAGCGGAGACCCAGTACTTC	CASSLSASPLAETQYF
TRBV6-4	once	TRBJ2-3	.	TGTGCCAGCAGTGACTCAGGGAGTACGCAGTATTTT	CASSDSGSTQYF
TRBV4-1	.	TRBJ2-1	TRBD2	TGCGCCAGCAGCCTGGGGCAGGGAGGGTACAATGAGCAGTTCTTC	CASSLGQGGYNEQFF
TRBV19	.	TRBJ1-5	.	TGTGCCAGTAGTATAACCCCGAATCAGCCCCAGCATTTT	CASSITPNQPQHF
TRBV5-4	once	TRBJ2-7	TRBD1	TGTGCCAGCAGCTTGACCGGGACAGGGAGATACGAGCAGTACTTC	CASSLTGTGRYEQYF
TRBV5-1	.	TRBJ2-7	TRBD1	TGCGCCAGCAGCTTGACACAGGGGTCAGCCTACGAGCAGTACTTC	CASSLTQGSAYEQYF
TRBV27	few	TRBJ1-5	.	TGTGCCAGCAGTTTTATGGGGTCTCAGCCCCAGCATTTT	CASSFMGSQPQHF
TRBV19	once	TRBJ1-1	TRBD1	TGTGCCAGTAAAAAGACAGGGCATGGATCCACTGAAGCTTTCTTT	CASKKTGHGSTEAFF
TRBV7-2	.	TRBJ2-1	TRBD2	TGTGCCAGCAGCCACGGGACTAGGTTGGAATTTGGGGATGAGCAGTTCTTC	CASSHGTRLEFGDEQFF
TRBV14	.	TRBJ2-2	.	TGTGCCAGCAGCCCTTACGTTTCGTGGGCCGGGGAGCTGTTTTTT	CASSPYVSWAGELFF
TRBV7-8	.	TRBJ1-5	.	TGTGCCAGCAGCTTGGTATACAATAGCAATCAGCCCCAGCATTTT	CASSLVYNSNQPQHF
TRBV9	.	TRBJ2-2	TRBD1	TGTGCCAGCAGCCCCACCGGGACAGAGATTAACACCGGGGAGCTGTTTTTT	CASSPTGTEINTGELFF
TRBV19	.	TRBJ1-6	.	TGTGCCAGTATGGGCAGCTTTACCCTCCACTTT	CASMGSFTLHF
TRBV5-6	once	TRBJ1-1	TRBD1	TGTGCCAGCAGCTCTGACGGGACAGGGCGTAACACTGAAGCTTTCTTT	CASSSDGTGRNTEAFF
TRBV19	.	TRBJ2-3	TRBD1	TGTGCCAGTAGTTCCCAGGACAGGGTAAAGCTAGCGTCAGATACGCAGTATTTT	CASSSQDRVKLASDTQYF
TRBV18	.	TRBJ2-3	TRBD2	TGTGCCAGCTCACCACTAGGACTAGCAGACTACACAGATACGCAGTATTTT	CASSPLGLADYTDTQYF
TRBV19	.	TRBJ2-5	TRBD2	TGTGCCAGTAGTGCGGGGGGCCATCGGATGGAGACCCAGTACTTC	CASSAGGHRMETQYF
TRBV6-5	.	TRBJ2-3	.	TGTGCCAGCAGATTCTGGGATACGCAGTATTTT	CASRFWDTQYF
TRBV7-9	.	TRBJ1-2	TRBD1	TGTGCCAGCAGCTCCGGGACAGCTTATGGCTACACCTTC	CASSSGTAYGYTF
TRBV14	.	TRBJ2-7	.	TGTGCCAGCAGCCAAGACTATAAGGACTACGAGCAGTACTTC	CASSQDYKDYEQYF